This entry describes one TCR beta chain. There are 12 residues in the CDR3. Germline CDR1 is MNHEY and CDR2 is SVGEGT. Losses at the gene ends were 5 bases for V and 6 bases for J; bases not matched to a gene: 3. The data were obtained in a study of blood T cell repertoires in COVID-19. Clones were sequenced by immunoSEQ multiplex PCR, and TCRdb holds only the in-frame ones, with some missing. The repertoire has 200,000 to 300,000 clones, 85% to 90% of them found once; the top ten carry approximately 5.3%. Material: peripheral blood. The TCR comes from a woman in her sixties or seventies with COVID-19, enrolled during active disease. The chain joins TRBV6-2 or TRBV6-3 to TRBJ2-7, with TRBD1 matching over 8 bases. CDR3 DNA sequence: TGTGCCAGCAGTAATACAGGGGGCGAGCAGTACTTC. Translating gives CASSNTGGEQYF.